One sample yielded the 3 T cell receptor beta chains listed below, sequenced in a study of shared clonotypes between healthy human individuals. Profiling relied on immunoSEQ multiplex PCR, and the TCRdb table lists in-frame clones only, not all of them. The repertoire has about 380,000 clones, 90% to 98% of them found once; the top ten carry about 0.34%. Material: memory CD8+ T cells sorted from blood. The subset was: CD45RO+ cells pooled with CCR7-negative TemRA cells. These receptors were taken from a man aged 25 to 40 in good health.

V and J are TRBV10-3 and TRBJ2-7; TRBD1 agrees at 10 bases. CDR1 and CDR2 from the germline V gene are ENHRY and SYGVKD. V was clipped by 6 bases and J by 3 bases; unmatched bases: 8. The length of the CDR3 is 15 residues. Written as DNA, the CDR3 is TGTGCCATCAGGTCTAAGACAGGGGGCAACTACGAGCAGTACTTC. It is translated as CAIRSKTGGNYEQYF.

The genes are TRBV28 and TRBJ1-2; 7 bases match TRBD1. This CDR3 has 14 residues. CDR1 and CDR2 from the germline V gene are MDHEN and SYDVKM. The V segment lost 6 bases and the J segment 3 bases; nucleotides outside the gene matches: 7. The chain's CDR3 is CASRRQGGDYGYTF. CDR3 sequence (DNA): TGTGCCAGCAGACGGCAGGGGGGGGACTATGGCTACACCTTC.

The V call is TRBV13, the J call TRBJ2-1, with 7 nucleotides matching TRBD2. The CDR3 consists of 16 residues. Germline-derived CDR1 and CDR2 are PRHDT and FYEKMQ (reference sequence). The V and J ends lost 0 bases and 7 bases, in that order; junction bases with no gene match: 9. The CDR3 DNA follows: TGTGCCAGCAGCTTAGGCCTTGGACTAGAAGGGAATGAGCAGTTCTTC. Translated, it gives CASSLGLGLEGNEQFF. The full variable domain, its missing parts supplied by reference TRBV13 and TRBJ2-1, is AAGVIQSPRHLIKEKRETATLKCYPIPRHDTVYWYQQGPGQDPQFLISFYEKMQSDKGSIPDRFSAQQFSDYHSELNMSSLELGDSALYFCASSLGLGLEGNEQFFGPGTRLTVL.